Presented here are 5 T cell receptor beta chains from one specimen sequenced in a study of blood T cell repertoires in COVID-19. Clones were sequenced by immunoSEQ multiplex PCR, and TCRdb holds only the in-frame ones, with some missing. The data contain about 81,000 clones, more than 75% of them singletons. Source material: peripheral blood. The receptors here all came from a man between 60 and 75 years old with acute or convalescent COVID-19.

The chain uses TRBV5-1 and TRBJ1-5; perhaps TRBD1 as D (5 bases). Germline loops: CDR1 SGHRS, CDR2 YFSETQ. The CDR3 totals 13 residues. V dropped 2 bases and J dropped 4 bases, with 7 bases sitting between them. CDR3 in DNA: TGCGCCAGCAGCTTACAGGTTAATCAGCCCCAGCATTTT. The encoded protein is CASSLQVNQPQHF.

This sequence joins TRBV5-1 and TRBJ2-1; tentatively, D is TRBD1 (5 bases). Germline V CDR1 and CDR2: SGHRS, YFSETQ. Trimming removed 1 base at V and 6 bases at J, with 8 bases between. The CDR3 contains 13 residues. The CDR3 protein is CASSLTGANEQFF. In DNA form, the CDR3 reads TGCGCCAGCAGCTTGACAGGAGCCAATGAGCAGTTCTTC.

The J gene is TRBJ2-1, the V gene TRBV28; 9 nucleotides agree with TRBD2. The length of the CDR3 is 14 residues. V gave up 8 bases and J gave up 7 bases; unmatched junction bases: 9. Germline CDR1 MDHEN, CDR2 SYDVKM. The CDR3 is CASSAGGPGNEQFF. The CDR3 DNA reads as TGTGCCAGCTCGGCGGGAGGGCCGGGTAATGAGCAGTTCTTC.

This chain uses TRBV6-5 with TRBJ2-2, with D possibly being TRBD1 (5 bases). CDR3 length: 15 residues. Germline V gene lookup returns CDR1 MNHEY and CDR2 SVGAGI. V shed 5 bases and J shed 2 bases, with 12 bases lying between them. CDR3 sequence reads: CASSPLGANTGELFF. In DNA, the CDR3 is TGTGCCAGCAGTCCCCTAGGGGCCAACACCGGGGAGCTGTTTTTT.

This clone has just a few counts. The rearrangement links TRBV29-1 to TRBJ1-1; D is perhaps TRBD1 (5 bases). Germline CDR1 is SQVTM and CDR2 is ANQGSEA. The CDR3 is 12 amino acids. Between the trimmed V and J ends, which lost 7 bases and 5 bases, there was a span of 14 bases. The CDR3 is CSAAAGYTEAFF. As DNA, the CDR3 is TGCAGCGCCGCAGCAGGGTATACTGAAGCTTTCTTT. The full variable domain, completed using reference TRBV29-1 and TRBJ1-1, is SAVISQKPSRDICQRGTSLTIQCQVDSQVTMMFWYRQQPGQSLTLIATANQGSEATYESGFVIDKFPISRPNLTFSTLTVSNMSPEDSSIYLCSAAAGYTEAFFGQGTRLTVV.